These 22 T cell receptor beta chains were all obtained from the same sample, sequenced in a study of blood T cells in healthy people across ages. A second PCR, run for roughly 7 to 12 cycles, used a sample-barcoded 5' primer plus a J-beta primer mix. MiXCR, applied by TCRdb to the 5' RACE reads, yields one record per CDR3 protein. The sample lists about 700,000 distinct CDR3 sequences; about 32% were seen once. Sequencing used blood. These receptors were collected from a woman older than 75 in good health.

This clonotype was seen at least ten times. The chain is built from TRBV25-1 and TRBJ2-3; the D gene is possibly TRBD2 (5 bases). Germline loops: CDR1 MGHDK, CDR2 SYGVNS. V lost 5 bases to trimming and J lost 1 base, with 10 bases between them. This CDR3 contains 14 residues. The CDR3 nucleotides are TGTGCCAGCAGTAGAGCGGACGGCACAGATACGCAGTATTTT. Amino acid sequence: CASSRADGTDTQYF.

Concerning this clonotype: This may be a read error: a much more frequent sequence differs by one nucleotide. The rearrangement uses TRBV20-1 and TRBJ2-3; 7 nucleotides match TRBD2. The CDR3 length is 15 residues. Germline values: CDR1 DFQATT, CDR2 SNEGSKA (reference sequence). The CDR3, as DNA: TGCAGTGCCATTCCGGGACTATTTAGCACAGATGCGCAGTATTTT. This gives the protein CSAIPGLFSTDAQYF.

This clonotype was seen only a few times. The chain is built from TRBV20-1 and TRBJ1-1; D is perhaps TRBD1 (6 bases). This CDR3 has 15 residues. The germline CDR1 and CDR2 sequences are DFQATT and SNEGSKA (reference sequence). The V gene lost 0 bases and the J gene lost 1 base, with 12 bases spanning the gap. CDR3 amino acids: CSARDPGGRNTEAFF. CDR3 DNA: TGCAGTGCTAGAGATCCTGGGGGCCGGAACACTGAAGCTTTCTTT.

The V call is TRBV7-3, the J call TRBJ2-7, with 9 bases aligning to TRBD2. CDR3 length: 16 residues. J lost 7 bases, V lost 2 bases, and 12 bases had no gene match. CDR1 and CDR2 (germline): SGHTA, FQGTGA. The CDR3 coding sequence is TGTGCCAGCAGCTTAGGAGGGGCGGGGGGGCTCAATGAGCAGTACTTC. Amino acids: CASSLGGAGGLNEQYF.

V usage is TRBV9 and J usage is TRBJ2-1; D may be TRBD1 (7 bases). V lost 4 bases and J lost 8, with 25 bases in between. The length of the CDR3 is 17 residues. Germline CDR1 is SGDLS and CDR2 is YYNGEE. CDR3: CASSTRQGGGLGDEQFF. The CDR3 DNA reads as TGTGCCAGCAGCACACGACAGGGTGGGGGGCTAGGCGATGAGCAGTTCTTC.

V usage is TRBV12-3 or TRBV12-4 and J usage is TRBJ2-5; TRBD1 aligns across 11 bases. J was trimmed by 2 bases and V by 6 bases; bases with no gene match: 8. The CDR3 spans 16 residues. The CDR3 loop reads CASRRTGGGVQETQYF. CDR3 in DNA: TGTGCCAGCAGACGGACAGGGGGCGGCGTACAAGAGACCCAGTACTTC.

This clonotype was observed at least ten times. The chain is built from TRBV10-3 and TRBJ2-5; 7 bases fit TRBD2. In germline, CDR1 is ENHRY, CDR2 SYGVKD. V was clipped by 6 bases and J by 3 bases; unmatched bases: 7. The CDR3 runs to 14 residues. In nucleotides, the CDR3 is TGTGCCATCAGGGCTAGCGGAGGGGAAGAGACCCAGTACTTC. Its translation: CAIRASGGEETQYF.

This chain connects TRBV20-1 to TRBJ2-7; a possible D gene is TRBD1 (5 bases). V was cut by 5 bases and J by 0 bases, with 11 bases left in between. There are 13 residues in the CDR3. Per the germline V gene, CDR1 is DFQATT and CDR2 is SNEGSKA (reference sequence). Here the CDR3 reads CSAGKGSSYEQYF. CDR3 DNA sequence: TGCAGTGCTGGGAAGGGGTCCTCCTACGAGCAGTACTTC.

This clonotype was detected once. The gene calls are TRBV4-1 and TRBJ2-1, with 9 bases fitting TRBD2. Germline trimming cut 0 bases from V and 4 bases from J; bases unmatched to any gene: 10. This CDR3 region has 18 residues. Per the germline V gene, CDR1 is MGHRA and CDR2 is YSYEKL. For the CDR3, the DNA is TGCGCCAGCAGCCAAGATGGATCTAGCGGGATGGTTTACAATGAGCAGTTCTTC. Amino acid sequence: CASSQDGSSGMVYNEQFF.

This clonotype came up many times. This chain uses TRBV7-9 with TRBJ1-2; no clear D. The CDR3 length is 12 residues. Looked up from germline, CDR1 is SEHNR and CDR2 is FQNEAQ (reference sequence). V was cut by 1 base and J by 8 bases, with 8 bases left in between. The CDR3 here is CASSLGTWGYTF. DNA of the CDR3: TGTGCCAGCAGCTTAGGAACGTGGGGCTACACCTTC.

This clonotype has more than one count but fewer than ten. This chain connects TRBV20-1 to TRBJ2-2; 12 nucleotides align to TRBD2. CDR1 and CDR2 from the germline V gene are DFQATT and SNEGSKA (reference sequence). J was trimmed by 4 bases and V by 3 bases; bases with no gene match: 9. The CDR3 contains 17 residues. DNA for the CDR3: TGCAGTGCTAGGATGCTAGCGGGGGGGCCGGGCACCGGGGAGCTGTTTTTT. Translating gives CSARMLAGGPGTGELFF.

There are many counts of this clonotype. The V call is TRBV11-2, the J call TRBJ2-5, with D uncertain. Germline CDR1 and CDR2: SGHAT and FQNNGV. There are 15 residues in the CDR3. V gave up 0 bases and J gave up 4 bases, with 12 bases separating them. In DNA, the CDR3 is TGTGCCAGCAGCTTAGAGTTTTCGTCGTTAGAGACCCAGTACTTC. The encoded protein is CASSLEFSSLETQYF.

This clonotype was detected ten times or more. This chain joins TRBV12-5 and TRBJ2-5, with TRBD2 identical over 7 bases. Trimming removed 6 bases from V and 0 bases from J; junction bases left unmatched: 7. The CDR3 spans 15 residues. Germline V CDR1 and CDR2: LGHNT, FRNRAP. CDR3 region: CASGGGTGHQETQYF. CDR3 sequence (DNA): TGTGCTAGTGGGGGGGGGACGGGCCACCAAGAGACCCAGTACTTC.

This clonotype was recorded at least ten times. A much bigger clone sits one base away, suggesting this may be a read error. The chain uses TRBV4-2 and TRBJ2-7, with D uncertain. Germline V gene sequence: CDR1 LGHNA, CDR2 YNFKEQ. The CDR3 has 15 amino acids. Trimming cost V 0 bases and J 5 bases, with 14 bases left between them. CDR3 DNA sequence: TGTGCCAGCAGCCAAGAAGAAGGGTCTCCCCACGAGCAGTACTTC. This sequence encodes CASSQEEGSPHEQYF.

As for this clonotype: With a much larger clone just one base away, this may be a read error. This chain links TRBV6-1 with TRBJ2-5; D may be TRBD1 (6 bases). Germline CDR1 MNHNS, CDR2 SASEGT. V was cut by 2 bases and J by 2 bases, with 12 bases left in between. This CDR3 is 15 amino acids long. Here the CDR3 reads CASSERWGPQETQYF. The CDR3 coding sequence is TGTGCCAGCAGTGAAAGGTGGGGGCCACAAGAGACCCAGTACTTC.

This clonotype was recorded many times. CDR3: CASSSTGYGRADTQYF. The DNA of the CDR3 is TGTGCCAGCAGCTCGACAGGGTACGGGAGGGCAGATACGCAGTATTTT. The gene calls are TRBV7-6 and TRBJ2-3; tentative D call: TRBD2 (8 bases). The germline V gene encodes CDR1 SGHVS and CDR2 FNYEAQ. The germline V and J ends were trimmed by 4 bases and 4 bases, with 18 bases remaining between them. The CDR3 sequence is 16 residues long.

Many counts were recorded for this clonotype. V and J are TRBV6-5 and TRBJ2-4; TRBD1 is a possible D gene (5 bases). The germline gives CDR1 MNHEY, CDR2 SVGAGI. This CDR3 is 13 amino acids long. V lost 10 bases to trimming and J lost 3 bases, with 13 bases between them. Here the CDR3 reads CATTPQGKNIQYF. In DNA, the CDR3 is TGTGCCACGACCCCCCAGGGCAAAAACATTCAGTACTTC.

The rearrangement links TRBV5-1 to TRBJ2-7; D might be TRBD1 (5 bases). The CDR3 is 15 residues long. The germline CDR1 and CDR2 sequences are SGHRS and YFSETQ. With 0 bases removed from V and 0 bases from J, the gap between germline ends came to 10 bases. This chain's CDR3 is CASSLVPGYSYEQYF. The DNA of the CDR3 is TGCGCCAGCAGCTTGGTGCCAGGGTACTCCTACGAGCAGTACTTC.

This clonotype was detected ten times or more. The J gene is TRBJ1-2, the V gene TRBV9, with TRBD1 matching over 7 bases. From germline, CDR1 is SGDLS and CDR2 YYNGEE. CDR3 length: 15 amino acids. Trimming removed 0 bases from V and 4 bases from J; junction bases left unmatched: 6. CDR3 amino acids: CASSVAAQGIYGYTF. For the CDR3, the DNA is TGTGCCAGCAGCGTAGCAGCACAGGGGATCTATGGCTACACCTTC.

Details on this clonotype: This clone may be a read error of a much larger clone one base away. The CDR3 is CASSSDRVNTKAFF. The CDR3, as DNA: TGTGCCAGCAGCTCGGACAGGGTGAACACTAAAGCTTTCTTT. V and J are TRBV7-6 and TRBJ1-1, with 8 bases lining up with TRBD1. This CDR3 has 14 amino acids. Germline lookup yields CDR1 SGHVS and CDR2 FNYEAQ.

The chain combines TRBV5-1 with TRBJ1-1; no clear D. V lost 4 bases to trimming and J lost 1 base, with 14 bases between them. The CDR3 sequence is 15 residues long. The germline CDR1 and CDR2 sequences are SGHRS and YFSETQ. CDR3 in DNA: TGCGCCAGCAGCCGCGCGCGGCGAGGGAACACTGAAGCTTTCTTT. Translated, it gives CASSRARRGNTEAFF.

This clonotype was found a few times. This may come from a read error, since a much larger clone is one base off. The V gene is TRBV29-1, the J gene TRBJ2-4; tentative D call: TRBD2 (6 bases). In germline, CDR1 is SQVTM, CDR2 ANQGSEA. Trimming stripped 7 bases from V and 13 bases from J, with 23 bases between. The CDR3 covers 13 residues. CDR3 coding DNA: TGCAGCGGGGGAGGTCTTTTAGGCAATGAGCAGTACTTC. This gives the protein CSGGGLLGNEQYF. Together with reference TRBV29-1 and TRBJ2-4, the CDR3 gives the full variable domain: SAVISQKPSRDICQRGTSLTIQCQVDSQVTMMFWYRQQPGQSLTLIATANQGSEATYESGFVIDKFPISRPNLTFSTLTVSNMSPEDSSIYLCSGGGLLGNEQYFGAGTRLSVL.